The rows below give T cell receptor beta chains drawn from one sample of a study of early T cells in non-severe SARS-CoV-2 infection. TCRdb recomputed calls from the 5' RACE reads with MiXCR, one row per CDR3 protein. Among about 17,000 distinct CDR3 sequences, about 4.8% were seen once, and the ten largest hold 5% to 7%. Sequences were obtained from whole blood. The receptors here all came from an adult who was a healthcare worker with PCR-confirmed SARS-CoV-2 infection or an uninfected control (not recorded which). The CDR3 runs from the conserved cysteine through the conserved F or W.

TRBJ2-1 TRBV7-9 CASSPDRSSYNEQFF
TRBJ1-2 TRBV12-3/TRBV12-4 CASSLWVGDDYGYTF
TRBJ2-6 TRBV20-1 CSATKDGGANVLTF
TRBJ2-3 TRBV20-1 CSVAMGTALKGDTQYF
TRBJ2-1 TRBV7-9 CAILRLAAEQFF
TRBJ2-3 TRBV3-1 CASSHLAGESRQYF
TRBJ2-7 TRBV6-2/TRBV6-3 CASSKLLADSYEQYF
TRBJ2-1 TRBV20-1 CSALPGTSGYNEQFF
TRBJ2-1 TRBV20-1 CSAISGRGNEQFF
TRBJ2-3 TRBV12-3/TRBV12-4 CASSLRRVADTQYF
TRBJ2-3 TRBV5-8 CASSLIGKQYF
TRBJ1-4 TRBV7-9 CASSLAVNRDHGEEKLFF
TRBJ2-1 TRBV4-1 CASSQGAGGYNEQFF
TRBJ2-1 TRBV3-1 CASSQSLGTYNEQFF
TRBJ2-1 TRBV7-2 CASSLRRAGEQFF
TRBJ1-5 TRBV27 CASRSTGVSQPQHF
TRBJ2-3 TRBV4-3 CASSQELAGRTDTQYF
TRBJ1-1 TRBV20-1 CSATEPQVNTEAFF
TRBJ1-1 TRBV21-1 CASSKGRGLNTEAFF
TRBJ2-5 TRBV5-4 CASSRGTSGQETQYF
TRBJ2-3 TRBV20-1 CSARTSGIPDTQYF
TRBJ1-1 TRBV6-2/TRBV6-3 CASSYRGGAFF
TRBJ2-1 TRBV6-2/TRBV6-3 CASSYSGRGYNEQFF
TRBJ2-3 TRBV7-2 CASTHRNTDTQYF
TRBJ2-3 TRBV24-1 CATSDLARDRSTDTQYF
TRBJ2-3 TRBV4-3 CASSQDRTSGPTDTQYF
TRBJ1-2 TRBV12-3/TRBV12-4 CASSPGTGYTF
TRBJ1-2 TRBV5-6 CASSLDGRKGYTF
TRBJ1-4 TRBV2 CASSVTVLQEKLFF
TRBJ2-1 TRBV20-1 CSAVREDEQFF
TRBJ1-1 TRBV20-1 CSAPLRGKAFF